The source of this T cell receptor (beta chain) is a study of T cell repertoires in cytomegalovirus infection. Looking at the study overall: The study used recently identified HLA-C-restricted and well-studied HLA-B-restricted CMV epitopes.

MiXCR, applied by TCRdb to the reads, yields one record per CDR3 protein. The sample lists about 830,000 distinct CDR3 sequences; roughly 33% were seen once. Concerning this clonotype itself: The antigen is unknown.

The specimen was cultured CD8+ T cells from PBMCs, collected from culture after CMV antigen stimulation. This receptor was identified in a human donor in good health (CMV status not recorded). Some clones in this sample may be carry-over from other donors' samples.

The CDR3 loop reads CASSLGDPSSYNSPLHF. The CDR3 region has the DNA TGTGCCAGCAGCTTAGGGGACCCTAGCTCCTATAATTCACCCCTCCACTTT. The J gene is TRBJ1-6, the V gene TRBV7-9; the D gene is possibly TRBD1 (5 bases). Per germline, CDR1 SEHNR and CDR2 FQNEAQ (reference sequence). The CDR3 runs 17 residues. The ends were cut back, 1 base at V and 0 bases at J, with 10 bases in the middle.